This TCR beta chain was found in a study of shared T cell receptors in the human thymus. The repertoire was sequenced with immunoSEQ multiplex PCR; TCRdb's copy has only in-frame clones and lacks some. The sample holds hundreds of thousands of clones, roughly 94% seen once. The V segment lost 3 bases and the J segment 5 bases; nucleotides outside the gene matches: 21. This CDR3 region has 22 residues. Germline V gene data show CDR1 as MDHEN and CDR2 as SYDVKM. The receptor comes from a human donor. The gene calls are TRBV28 and TRBJ2-5, with 16 bases aligning to TRBD2. Sample: thymocytes. The CDR3 region is CASSFFGPPLSGTSGRGETQYF. CDR3 DNA sequence: TGTGCCAGCAGTTTCTTCGGACCTCCGCTGTCCGGGACTAGCGGGAGGGGTGAGACCCAGTACTTC.